The source of this T cell receptor beta chain is a study of T cell responses to AZD1222 COVID-19 vaccine. Overall study findings and caveats: White British ancestry dominated among donors, who included more females, and clonal diversity was possibly underestimated. Regions 160-218 and 743-854 held dominance among vaccine-associated CD4 TCRs, which spanned spike.

With respect to this clone: Its antigen remains unidentified.

Clones were read by immunoSEQ multiplex PCR, and TCRdb kept only the in-frame ones, dropping some. The sample lists about 75,000 clones, roughly 88% occurring once. The clonotype comes from an adult who received the MenACWY meningococcal vaccine as a control. Sequencing was performed on peripheral blood, taken 28 days after the second dose of the MenACWY control vaccine.

The CDR3 is CASSPRWTGDQPQHF. The CDR3 nucleotides read TGTGCCAGCAGCCCACGGTGGACAGGAGATCAGCCCCAGCATTTT. The V call is TRBV7-2, the J call TRBJ1-5; 7 bases map to TRBD1. The J segment lost 5 bases and the V segment lost 5 bases, leaving 9 bases of the junction unmatched. The CDR3 is 15 amino acids. The V gene's germline CDR1 is SGHTA and CDR2 FQGNSA. Together with reference TRBV7-2 and TRBJ1-5, the CDR3 gives the full variable domain: GAGVSQSPSNKVTEKGKDVELRCDPISGHTALYWYRQSLGQGLEFLIYFQGNSAPDKSGLPSDRFSAERTGGSVSTLTIQRTQQEDSAVYLCASSPRWTGDQPQHFGDGTRLSIL.